The source of this T cell receptor beta chain is a study of blood T cell repertoires in COVID-19. This CDR3 spans 13 amino acids. Germline CDR1 reads SEHNR; CDR2 reads FQNEAQ (reference sequence). With 6 bases removed from V and 0 bases from J, the gap between germline ends came to 6 bases. In the authors' workflow: Nucleated cell counts were estimated from reference gene primer amplification. TCRdb's table, derived via immunoSEQ multiplex PCR, lists solely in-frame clones and lacks some. The V and J calls and the clone size are those of that table, but D and trimming were determined from the DNA. The profile shows approximately 170,000 clones, less than 85% of them singletons.

This clonotype originated in a woman of 80 years or more with active or convalescent COVID-19. Sequencing used peripheral blood. This rearrangement joins TRBV7-9 to TRBJ1-3; D remains ambiguous. CDR3 nucleotide sequence: TGTGCCAGCAGGCAGGCCTCTGGAAACACCATATATTTT. It yields the protein CASRQASGNTIYF.